The 24 T cell receptor beta chains below all came from one sample that was sequenced in a study of blood T cell repertoires in COVID-19. Assay: immunoSEQ multiplex PCR; the TCRdb copy retains only in-frame clones and omits some. This repertoire shows about 62,000 clones, around 79% found once; its top ten account for about 20%. The sample comprised peripheral blood. The receptors derive from a man between 60 and 75 years old with acute or convalescent COVID-19.

This sequence joins TRBV7-3 and TRBJ1-2; D perhaps matches TRBD1 (5 bases). From germline, CDR1 is SGHTA and CDR2 FQGTGA. CDR3 length equals 13 residues. The V end lost 5 bases, the J end lost 8 bases, and 15 bases lay between the germline ends. The CDR3 protein is CASSQSGGKGYTF. CDR3 nucleotide sequence: TGTGCCAGCAGCCAATCGGGGGGTAAGGGCTACACCTTC.

The chain employs TRBV5-6 and TRBJ2-5; the D gene is possibly TRBD2 (5 bases). The CDR3 is made up of 14 amino acids. The V end lost 1 base, the J end lost 7 bases, and 14 bases lay between the germline ends. The germline CDR1 and CDR2 sequences are SGHDT and YYEEEE. CDR3 loop: CASSLLARGATQYF. The CDR3 DNA reads TGTGCCAGCAGCTTGTTGGCACGGGGAGCGACCCAGTACTTC.

This CDR3 reads CASSPGGGNGYTF. The CDR3 DNA reads as TGTGCCAGCAGCCCCGGGGGGGGGAATGGCTACACCTTC. The V gene is TRBV28, the J gene TRBJ1-2, with a tentative D call TRBD1 (5 bases). The CDR3 has 13 residues. The V gene's germline CDR1 is MDHEN and CDR2 SYDVKM. V was trimmed by 6 bases and J by 6 bases, leaving 14 bases between them.

The chain links TRBV21-1 to TRBJ2-7; the D call TRBD2 from the table was never checked on the DNA. TRBV21-1 counts as a pseudogene. The length of the CDR3 is 17 residues. CDR3 sequence (DNA): TGTGCCAGCAGCAAAGGGGGCCGAGGACTAGCGGACTACGAGCAGTACTTC. Encoded protein: CASSKGGRGLADYEQYF.

The chain recombines TRBV15 with TRBJ1-1, with D unclear. Germline CDR1 LNHNV, CDR2 YYDKDF (reference sequence). V lost 2 bases and J 1 base, leaving 5 bases between the germline ends. This CDR3 has 13 residues. CDR3 in amino acids: CATSRSRNTEAFF. The CDR3 DNA reads TGTGCCACCAGCAGATCGCGGAACACTGAAGCTTTCTTT.

This clone occurred a few times. The chain joins TRBV7-8 to TRBJ2-4; TRBD2 might be the D (5 bases). V was shortened by 0 bases and J by 0 bases, with 9 bases between the two germline ends. Germline V gene sequence: CDR1 SGHVS, CDR2 FQNEAQ. This CDR3 region has 16 residues. CDR3 sequence reads: CASSLATGIAKNIQYF. The CDR3 DNA is TGTGCCAGCAGCTTAGCAACGGGAATAGCCAAAAACATTCAGTACTTC.

The chain recombines TRBV18 with TRBJ2-2, with TRBD1 as a possible D gene (6 bases). There are 15 residues in the CDR3. Germline values: CDR1 KGHSH, CDR2 LQKENI. Between the trimmed V and J ends, which lost 1 base and 4 bases, there was a span of 10 bases. This chain's CDR3 is CASSPRQVLTGELFF. The CDR3 DNA follows: TGTGCCAGCTCACCACGACAGGTCCTCACCGGGGAGCTGTTTTTT. Using reference TRBV18 and TRBJ2-2 for the parts outside the CDR3, the full variable domain is NAGVMQNPRHLVRRRGQEARLRCSPMKGHSHVYWYRQLPEEGLKFMVYLQKENIIDESGMPKERFSAEFPKEGPSILRIQQVVRGDSAAYFCASSPRQVLTGELFFGEGSRLTVL.

This chain uses TRBV27 with TRBJ1-2, with D perhaps TRBD1 (6 bases). Germline V gene data show CDR1 as MNHEY and CDR2 as SMNVEV (reference sequence). V lost 2 bases, J lost 8 bases, and 15 bases lay in between. The CDR3 sequence is 14 residues long. The CDR3 loop reads CASSLRFAGAGYTF. CDR3 bases: TGTGCCAGCAGTTTAAGGTTTGCAGGGGCGGGCTACACCTTC.

The chain couples TRBV4-2 to TRBJ2-3; TRBD2 matches at 11 bases. Germline V gene lookup returns CDR1 LGHNA and CDR2 YNFKEQ. The CDR3 has 16 residues. Losses at the gene ends were 1 base for V and 3 bases for J; bases not matched to a gene: 3. In nucleotides, the CDR3 is TGTGCCAGCAGCCAAGTAACTAGCGGGAGTACAGATACGCAGTATTTT. Translated, it gives CASSQVTSGSTDTQYF.

This clone was detected a few times. The V gene is TRBV5-6, the J gene TRBJ1-6; D is undetermined. CDR1 is SGHDT and CDR2 is YYEEEE in the germline V gene. CDR3 length: 15 amino acids. V lost 0 bases and J lost 10, with 14 bases in between. The CDR3 region is CASSLVAEEQSPLHF. In nucleotides, the CDR3 is TGTGCCAGCAGCTTGGTAGCAGAGGAGCAGTCACCCCTCCACTTT.

The chain couples TRBV24-1 to TRBJ2-1, with D possibly matching TRBD2 (6 bases). The V gene lost 4 bases and the J gene lost 7 bases, with 19 bases spanning the gap. This CDR3 has 16 residues. Germline loops: CDR1 KGHDR, CDR2 SFDVKD. In DNA form, the CDR3 reads TGTGCCACCAGTGAGACGGGCACAACGGCGGGGAATGAGCAGTTCTTC. This sequence encodes CATSETGTTAGNEQFF.

The chain has TRBV6-6 and TRBJ2-7, with 7 positions matching TRBD2. There are 13 residues in the CDR3. With V trimmed by 7 bases and J by 2 bases, 5 bases remained unmatched. Per the germline V gene, CDR1 is MNHNY and CDR2 is SVGAGI (reference sequence). This CDR3 is CASTPGGAYEQYF. The CDR3 DNA sequence: TGTGCCAGCACCCCGGGGGGTGCCTACGAGCAGTACTTC.

This sequence joins TRBV29-1 and TRBJ2-7, with 10 positions matching TRBD1. The V gene end was trimmed by 6 bases and the J gene end by 4 bases; junction bases not matched to a gene: 6. The CDR3 sequence is 13 residues long. Per the germline V gene, CDR1 is SQVTM and CDR2 is ANQGSEA. The CDR3 loop is CSVKPGQGYEQYF. The CDR3 bases are TGCAGCGTGAAACCGGGACAGGGGTACGAGCAGTACTTC.

The chain joins TRBV18 to TRBJ2-7; 9 positions match TRBD2. Germline CDR1 KGHSH, CDR2 LQKENI. The CDR3 is 14 amino acids. The ends lost 1 base at V and 7 bases at J; junction bases unmatched: 5. The CDR3 sequence: CASSPQGLAFEQYF. DNA of the CDR3: TGTGCCAGCTCACCACAAGGACTAGCGTTTGAGCAGTACTTC.

As concerns this clone: One junction end disagrees with the germline gene, perhaps due to a read error. This rearrangement joins TRBV7-3 to TRBJ1-2; possibly TRBD1 for D (5 bases). Germline CDR1 SGHTA, CDR2 FQGTGA. CDR3 length equals 14 residues. The DNA of the CDR3 is TGTGCCAGCAGCTTTTATCGACAGAACTATGGCTACGCCTTC. This gives the protein CASSFYRQNYGYAF.

This clone was counted a single time. CDR3 nucleotides: TGTGCCAGCAACGACAGACTAGCGGGTAAAACCGGGGAGCTGTTTTTT. This sequence encodes CASNDRLAGKTGELFF. The rearrangement uses TRBV7-8 and TRBJ2-2; 10 positions agree with TRBD2. CDR3 length equals 16 residues. Germline CDR1 is SGHVS and CDR2 is FQNEAQ. Trimming cost V 7 bases and J 5 bases; bases outside gene matches: 10.

The rearrangement links TRBV3-1 (or the pseudogene TRBV3-2) to TRBJ1-1, with D possibly matching TRBD1 (5 bases). Trimming removed 2 bases from V and 11 bases from J, with 15 bases in between. The CDR3 is 13 amino acids. Germline V lookup: CDR1 LGHDT, CDR2 YNNKEL (reference sequence). The CDR3 region has the DNA TGTGCCAGCAGCCAATCAGGGACGGGAGAGGCTTTCTTT. Protein product: CASSQSGTGEAFF.

This clone was picked up many times. The chain joins TRBV28 to TRBJ1-1, with TRBD1 identical over 10 bases. Germline V gives CDR1 MDHEN, CDR2 SYDVKM. The CDR3 spans 13 residues. With 5 bases clipped from V and 10 bases from J, the junction kept 7 bases outside the gene matches. This chain's CDR3 is CASSHRQGARAFF. The CDR3, as DNA: TGTGCCAGCAGTCATAGACAGGGGGCGAGAGCTTTCTTT.

The chain links TRBV25-1 to TRBJ2-3; TRBD2 is a possible D gene (6 bases). CDR1 is MGHDK and CDR2 is SYGVNS in the germline V gene. Trimming removed 4 bases from V and 2 bases from J, with 13 bases in between. CDR3 length: 15 residues. CDR3 DNA: TGTGCCAGCAGTGTTTTGGGGGGTAACACAGATACGCAGTATTTT. Protein: CASSVLGGNTDTQYF.

The chain combines TRBV10-2 with TRBJ2-7; D not certain. The length of the CDR3 is 13 residues. Deletions cut 7 bases from V and 1 base from J, with 11 bases between. Germline CDR1 and CDR2: WSHSY and SAAADI. The CDR3 nucleotides are TGCGCCAGCAATCCGACAAATTCCTACGAGCAGTACTTC. This encodes CASNPTNSYEQYF.

Only one count was recorded for this clone. The rearrangement links TRBV7-3 to TRBJ2-3; D possibly corresponds to TRBD1 (6 bases). The germline V gene has CDR1 SGHTA and CDR2 FQGTGA. The CDR3 has 15 amino acids. Deletions cut 5 bases from V and 2 bases from J, with 14 bases between. The CDR3 region is CASSIRGHDTDTQYF. Here the CDR3 DNA reads TGTGCCAGCAGCATCAGGGGTCACGACACAGATACGCAGTATTTT.

This chain joins TRBV29-1 and TRBJ2-4; maybe TRBD2 (6 bases). CDR1 and CDR2 (germline): SQVTM, ANQGSEA. CDR3 length: 14 residues. Trimming took 0 bases from V and 4 from J, leaving 10 bases between them. The CDR3 sequence: CSVEEEGLKNIQYF. The CDR3 DNA sequence: TGCAGCGTTGAAGAGGAGGGTTTGAAAAACATTCAGTACTTC.

CDR3 residues: CASSTGLAGTDTQYF. The CDR3 DNA reads as TGTGCCAGCAGCACTGGACTAGCGGGAACAGATACGCAGTATTTT. V usage is TRBV5-8 and J usage is TRBJ2-3; 12 bases are a match to TRBD2. Per the germline V gene, CDR1 is SGHTS and CDR2 is YDEGEE. The length of the CDR3 is 15 residues. Losses at the gene ends were 4 bases for V and 3 bases for J; bases not matched to a gene: 3. The full variable domain, in which reference TRBV5-8 and TRBJ2-3 provide the parts outside the CDR3, is EAGVTQSPTHLIKTRGQQATLRCSPISGHTSVYWYQQALGLGLQFLLWYDEGEERNRGNFPPRFSGRQFPNYSSELNVNALELEDSALYLCASSTGLAGTDTQYFGPGTRLTVL.

J is TRBJ1-3 and V is TRBV27; possible D gene TRBD1, 6 bases. V was pared by 5 bases and J by 4 bases, with 15 bases between. The CDR3 contains 15 residues. CDR1 is MNHEY, CDR2 SMNVEV, per germline (reference sequence). Here the CDR3 reads CASSITGTKGNTIYF. CDR3 nucleotide sequence: TGTGCCAGCAGTATTACCGGGACAAAAGGAAACACCATATATTTT.